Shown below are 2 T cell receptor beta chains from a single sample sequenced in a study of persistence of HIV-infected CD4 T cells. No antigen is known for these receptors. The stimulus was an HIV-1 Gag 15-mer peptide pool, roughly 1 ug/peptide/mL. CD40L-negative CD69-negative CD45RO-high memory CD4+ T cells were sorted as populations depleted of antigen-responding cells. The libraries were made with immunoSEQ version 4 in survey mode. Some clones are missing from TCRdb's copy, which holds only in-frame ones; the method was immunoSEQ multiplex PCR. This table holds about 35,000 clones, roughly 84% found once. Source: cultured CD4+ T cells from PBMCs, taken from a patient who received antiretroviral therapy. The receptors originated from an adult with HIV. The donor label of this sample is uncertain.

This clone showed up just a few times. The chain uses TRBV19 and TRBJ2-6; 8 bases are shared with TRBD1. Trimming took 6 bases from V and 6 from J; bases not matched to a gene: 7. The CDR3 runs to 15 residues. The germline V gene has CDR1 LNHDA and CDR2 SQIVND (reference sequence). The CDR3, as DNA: TGTGCCAGTAGGACCAGGGGGCGCACGGCCAACGTCCTGACTTTC. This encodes CASRTRGRTANVLTF.

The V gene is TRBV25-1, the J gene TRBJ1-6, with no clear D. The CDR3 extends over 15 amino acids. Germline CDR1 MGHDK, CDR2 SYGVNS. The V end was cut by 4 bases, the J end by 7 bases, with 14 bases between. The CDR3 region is CASSGRRAINSPLHF. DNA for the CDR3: TGTGCCAGCAGTGGGCGGAGGGCAATAAATTCACCCCTCCACTTT.